This T cell receptor (beta chain) was recorded in a study of T-cell reconstitution after alpha-beta-depleted transplantation in children. Broader study findings: Some patients showed high day-60 TCRbeta diversity, which derived from surviving recipient T cells and thymic progenitors. About two months after transplant, alpha-beta T cells reportedly came from several hundred expanded graft clones. At one year after transplant, newly produced T cells mostly accounted for T-cell counts and diversity.

The CDR3 spans 15 residues. Germline V CDR1 and CDR2: LNHNV, YYDKDF (reference sequence). Between the trimmed V and J ends, which lost 1 base and 1 base, there was a span of 10 bases. As it was prepared, the TCRbeta library received unique molecular identifiers. TCRdb re-analysed the PCR reads in MiXCR, keeping a single row per CDR3 protein. The repertoire holds 440,000 or so distinct CDR3 sequences, with around two fifths as singletons. Notes on this clonotype: Its antigen is unknown.

The clonotype comes from a girl under 10 years old with aplastic anemia, due to receive a stem cell transplant. This chain uses TRBV15 with TRBJ1-1; D might be TRBD1 (5 bases). Sequenced here: PBMCs, sampled before TCRalphabeta/CD19-depleted stem cell transplant. In DNA, the CDR3 is TGTGCCACCAGCAGAGTCCAGGGCGGGAACACTGAAGCTTTCTTT. Encoded protein: CATSRVQGGNTEAFF.